The present entry profiles one T cell receptor (beta chain) with its context. The data were produced by immunoSEQ multiplex PCR, yet TCRdb's version contains in-frame clones alone and is incomplete. Here the sample spans hundreds of thousands of clones, around 91% being singletons. This sample is part of a study of blood T cell repertoires in COVID-19. Turning to the study itself: In each case, the material was cDNA or gDNA derived from T cells, B-cell-depleted T cells, or PBMCs.

This CDR3 contains 14 residues. The germline V gene encodes CDR1 LGHNA and CDR2 YSLEER. With 7 bases clipped from V and 7 bases from J, the junction kept 8 bases outside the gene matches. The receptor comes from a woman aged 18-29 years who had recovered from COVID-19. The V call is TRBV4-3, the J call TRBJ1-2, with 11 positions matching TRBD1. What was sequenced was peripheral blood. As DNA, the CDR3 is TGCGCCAGCACTTACGGACAGGGGGCGGGTGGCTACACCTTC. Its protein is CASTYGQGAGGYTF.